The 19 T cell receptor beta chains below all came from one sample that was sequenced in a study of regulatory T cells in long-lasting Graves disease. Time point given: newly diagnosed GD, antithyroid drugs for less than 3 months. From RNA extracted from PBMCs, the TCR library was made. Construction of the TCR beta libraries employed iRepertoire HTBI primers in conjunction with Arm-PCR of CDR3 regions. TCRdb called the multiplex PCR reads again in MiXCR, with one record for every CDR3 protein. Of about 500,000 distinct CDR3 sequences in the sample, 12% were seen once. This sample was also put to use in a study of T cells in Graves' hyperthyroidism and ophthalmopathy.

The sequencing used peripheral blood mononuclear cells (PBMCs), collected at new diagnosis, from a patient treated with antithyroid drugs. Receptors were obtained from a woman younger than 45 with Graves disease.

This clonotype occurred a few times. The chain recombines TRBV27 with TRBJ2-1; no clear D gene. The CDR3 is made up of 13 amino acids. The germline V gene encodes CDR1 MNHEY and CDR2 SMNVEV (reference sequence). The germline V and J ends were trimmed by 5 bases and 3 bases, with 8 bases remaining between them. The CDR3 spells CASSRAIYNEQFF. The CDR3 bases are TGTGCCAGCAGTAGGGCAATCTACAATGAGCAGTTCTTC.

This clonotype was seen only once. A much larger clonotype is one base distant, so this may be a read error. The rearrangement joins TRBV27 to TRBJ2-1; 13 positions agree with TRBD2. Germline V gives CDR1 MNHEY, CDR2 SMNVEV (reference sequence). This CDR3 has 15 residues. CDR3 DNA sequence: TGTGCCAGCAGTTCAGGACTAGCGGGAGAAGGTGAGCAGTCCTTC. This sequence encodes CASSSGLAGEGEQSF.

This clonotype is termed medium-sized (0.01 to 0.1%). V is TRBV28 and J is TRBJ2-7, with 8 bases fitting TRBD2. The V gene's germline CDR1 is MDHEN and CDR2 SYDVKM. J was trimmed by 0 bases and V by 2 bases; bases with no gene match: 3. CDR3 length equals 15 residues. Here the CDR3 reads CASSLSGRISYEQYF. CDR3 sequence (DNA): TGTGCCAGCAGTTTAAGCGGGAGAATCTCCTACGAGCAGTACTTC.

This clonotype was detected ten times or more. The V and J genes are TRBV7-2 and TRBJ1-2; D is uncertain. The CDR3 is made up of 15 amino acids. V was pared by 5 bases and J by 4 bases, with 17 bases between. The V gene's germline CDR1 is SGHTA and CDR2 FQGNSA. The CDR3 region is CASSPRVAGSYGYTF. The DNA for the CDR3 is TGTGCCAGCAGCCCGCGGGTTGCGGGGTCCTATGGCTACACCTTC.

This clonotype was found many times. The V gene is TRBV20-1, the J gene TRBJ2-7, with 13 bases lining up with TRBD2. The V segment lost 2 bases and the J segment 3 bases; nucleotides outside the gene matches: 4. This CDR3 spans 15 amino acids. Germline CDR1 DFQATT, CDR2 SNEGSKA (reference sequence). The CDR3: CSARKGTSGIYEQYF. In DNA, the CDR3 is TGCAGTGCTAGAAAGGGGACTAGCGGGATCTACGAGCAGTACTTC.

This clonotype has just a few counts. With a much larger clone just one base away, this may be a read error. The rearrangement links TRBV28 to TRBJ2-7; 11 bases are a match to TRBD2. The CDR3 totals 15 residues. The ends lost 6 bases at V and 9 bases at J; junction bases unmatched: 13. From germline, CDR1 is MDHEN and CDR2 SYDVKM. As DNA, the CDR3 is TGTGCCAGCAGCCGTGGGACTAGCGGACTCAACGGGCAGTACTTC. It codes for CASSRGTSGLNGQYF.

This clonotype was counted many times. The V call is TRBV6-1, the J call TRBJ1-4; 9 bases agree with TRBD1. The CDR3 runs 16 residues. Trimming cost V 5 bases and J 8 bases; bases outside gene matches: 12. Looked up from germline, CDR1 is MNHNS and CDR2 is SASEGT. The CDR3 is CASSMGVGQGREKLFF. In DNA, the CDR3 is TGTGCCAGCAGTATGGGGGTGGGACAGGGTCGCGAAAAACTGTTTTTT.

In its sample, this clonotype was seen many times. CDR3 DNA sequence: TGCAGCGTCCTGGGACAGGGGGATAATGAAAAACTGTTTTTT. This sequence encodes CSVLGQGDNEKLFF. This chain connects TRBV29-1 to TRBJ1-4, with 11 bases identical to TRBD1. Trimming took 6 bases from V and 4 from J; bases not matched to a gene: 4. CDR1 and CDR2 (germline): SQVTM, ANQGSEA. This CDR3 is built from 14 residues.

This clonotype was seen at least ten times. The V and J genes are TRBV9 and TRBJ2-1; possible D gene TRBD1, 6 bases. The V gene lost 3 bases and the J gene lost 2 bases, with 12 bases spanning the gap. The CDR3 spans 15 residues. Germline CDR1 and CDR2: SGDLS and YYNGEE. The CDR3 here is CASSGGPSPYNEQFF. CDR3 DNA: TGTGCCAGCAGCGGGGGGCCAAGTCCCTACAATGAGCAGTTCTTC.

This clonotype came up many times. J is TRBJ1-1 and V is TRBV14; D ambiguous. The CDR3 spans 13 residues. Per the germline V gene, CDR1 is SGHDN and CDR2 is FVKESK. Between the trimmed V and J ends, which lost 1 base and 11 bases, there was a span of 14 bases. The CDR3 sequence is CASSQARRLAAFF. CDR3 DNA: TGTGCCAGCAGCCAAGCTCGGCGACTTGCGGCTTTCTTT.

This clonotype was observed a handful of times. CDR3 region: CSAPVAGVGETQYF. The CDR3 DNA reads as TGCAGTGCTCCCGTAGCGGGAGTGGGAGAGACCCAGTACTTC. J is TRBJ2-5 and V is TRBV20-1; 9 bases agree with TRBD2. The CDR3 runs to 14 residues. Germline loops: CDR1 DFQATT, CDR2 SNEGSKA (reference sequence). The trim removed 5 bases at V and 4 bases at J, leaving 8 bases unmatched.

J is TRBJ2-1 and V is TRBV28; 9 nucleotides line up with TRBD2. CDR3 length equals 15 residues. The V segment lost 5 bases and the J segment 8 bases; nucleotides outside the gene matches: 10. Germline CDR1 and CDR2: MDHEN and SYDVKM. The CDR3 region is CASSTYSGRFYEQFF. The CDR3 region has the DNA TGTGCCAGCAGTACCTATAGCGGGAGATTTTATGAGCAGTTCTTC. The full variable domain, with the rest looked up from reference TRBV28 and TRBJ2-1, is DVKVTQSSRYLVKRTGEKVFLECVQDMDHENMFWYRQDPGLGLRLIYFSYDVKMKEKGDIPEGYSVSREKKERFSLILESASTNQTSMYLCASSTYSGRFYEQFFGPGTRLTVL.

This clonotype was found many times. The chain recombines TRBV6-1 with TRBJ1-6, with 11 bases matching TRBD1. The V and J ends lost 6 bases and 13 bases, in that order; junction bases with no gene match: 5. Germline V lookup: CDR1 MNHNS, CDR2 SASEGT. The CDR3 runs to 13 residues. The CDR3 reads CASSPGQGGPLHF. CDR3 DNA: TGTGCCAGCAGCCCGGGACAGGGGGGCCCCCTCCACTTT.

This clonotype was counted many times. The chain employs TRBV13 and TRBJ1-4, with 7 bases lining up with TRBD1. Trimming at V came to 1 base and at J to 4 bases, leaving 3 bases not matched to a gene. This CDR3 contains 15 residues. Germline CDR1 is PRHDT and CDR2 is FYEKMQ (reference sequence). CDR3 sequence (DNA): TGTGCCAGCAGCTTAGCAGGGGGTGGTAATGAAAAACTGTTTTTT. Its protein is CASSLAGGGNEKLFF. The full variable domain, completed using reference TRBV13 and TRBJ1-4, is AAGVIQSPRHLIKEKRETATLKCYPIPRHDTVYWYQQGPGQDPQFLISFYEKMQSDKGSIPDRFSAQQFSDYHSELNMSSLELGDSALYFCASSLAGGGNEKLFFGSGTQLSVL.

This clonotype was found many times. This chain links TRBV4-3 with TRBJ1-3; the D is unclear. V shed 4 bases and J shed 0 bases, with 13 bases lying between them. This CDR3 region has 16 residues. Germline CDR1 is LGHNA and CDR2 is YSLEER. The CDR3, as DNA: TGCGCCAGCAGCCCTGACGGGTCACTCTCTGGAAACACCATATATTTT. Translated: CASSPDGSLSGNTIYF.

CDR3 protein: CASSLVRGSGTQYF. The CDR3 DNA reads TGTGCCAGCAGCTTAGTGAGGGGCTCTGGTACGCAGTATTTT. This chain joins TRBV11-2 and TRBJ2-3; D may correspond to TRBD1 or TRBD2 (5 bases each). V gave up 1 base and J gave up 8 bases, with 13 bases separating them. Germline V lookup: CDR1 SGHAT, CDR2 FQNNGV. The CDR3 length is 14 residues.

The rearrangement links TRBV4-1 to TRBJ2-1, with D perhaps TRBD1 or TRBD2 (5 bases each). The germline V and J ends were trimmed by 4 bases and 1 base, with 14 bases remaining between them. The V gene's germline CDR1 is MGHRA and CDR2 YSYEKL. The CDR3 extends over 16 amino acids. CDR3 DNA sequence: TGCGCCAGCAGCCGGGGCGGGCTATCTTCCTACAATGAGCAGTTCTTC. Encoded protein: CASSRGGLSSYNEQFF.

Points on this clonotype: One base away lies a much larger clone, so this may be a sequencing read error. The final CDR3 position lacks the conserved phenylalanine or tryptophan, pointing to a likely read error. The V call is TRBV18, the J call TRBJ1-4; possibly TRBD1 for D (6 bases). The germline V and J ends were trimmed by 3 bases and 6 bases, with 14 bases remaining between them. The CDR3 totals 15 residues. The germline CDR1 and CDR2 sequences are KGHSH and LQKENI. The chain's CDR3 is CASSPRGAADEKLFL. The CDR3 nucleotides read TGTGCCAGCTCACCTCGGGGGGCGGCGGATGAAAAACTGTTTTTA.

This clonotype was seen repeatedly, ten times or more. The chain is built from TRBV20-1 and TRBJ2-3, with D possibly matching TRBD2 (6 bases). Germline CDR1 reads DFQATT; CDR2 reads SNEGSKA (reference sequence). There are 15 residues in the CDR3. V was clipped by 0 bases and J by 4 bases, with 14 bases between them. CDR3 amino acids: CSARDKDWRADTQYF. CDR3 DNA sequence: TGCAGTGCTAGAGATAAGGACTGGAGGGCAGATACGCAGTATTTT.